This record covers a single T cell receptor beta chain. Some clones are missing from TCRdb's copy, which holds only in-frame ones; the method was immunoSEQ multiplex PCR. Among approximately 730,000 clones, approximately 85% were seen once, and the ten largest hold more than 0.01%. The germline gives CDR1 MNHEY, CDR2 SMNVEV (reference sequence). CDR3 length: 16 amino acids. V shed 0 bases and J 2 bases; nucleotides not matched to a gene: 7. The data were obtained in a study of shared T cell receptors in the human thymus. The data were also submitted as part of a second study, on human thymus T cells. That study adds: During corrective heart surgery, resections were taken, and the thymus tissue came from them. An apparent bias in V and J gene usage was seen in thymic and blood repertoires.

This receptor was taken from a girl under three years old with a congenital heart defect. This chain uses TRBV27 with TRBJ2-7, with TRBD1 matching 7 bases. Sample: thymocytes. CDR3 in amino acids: CASSLSLRDRTYEQYF. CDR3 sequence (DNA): TGTGCCAGCAGTTTATCCCTTCGGGACAGAACCTACGAGCAGTACTTC.